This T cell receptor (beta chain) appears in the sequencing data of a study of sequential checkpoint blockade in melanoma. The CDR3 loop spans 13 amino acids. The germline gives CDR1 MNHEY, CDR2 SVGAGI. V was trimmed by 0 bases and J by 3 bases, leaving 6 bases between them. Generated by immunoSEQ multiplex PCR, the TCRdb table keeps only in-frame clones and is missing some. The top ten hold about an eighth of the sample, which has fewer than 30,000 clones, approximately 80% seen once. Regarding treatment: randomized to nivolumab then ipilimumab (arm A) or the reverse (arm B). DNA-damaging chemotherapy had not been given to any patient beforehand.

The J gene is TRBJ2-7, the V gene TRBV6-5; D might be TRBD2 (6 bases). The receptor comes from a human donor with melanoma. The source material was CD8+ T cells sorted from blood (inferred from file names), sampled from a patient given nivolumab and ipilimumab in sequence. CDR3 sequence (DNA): TGTGCCAGCAGTTACTCGGAGGGCTACGAGCAGTACTTC. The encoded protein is CASSYSEGYEQYF.